The clone carrying this T cell receptor (beta chain) appeared a single time. The data are from a study of control samples from healthy donors and cancer patients. The length of the CDR3 is 14 residues. Trimming shortened V by 4 bases and J by 3 bases, and 12 bases separated the two germline ends. Germline assignment: CDR1 SNHLY and CDR2 FYNNEI. The data were produced by immunoSEQ multiplex PCR, yet TCRdb's version contains in-frame clones alone and is incomplete. The sample lists 80,000 or so clones; 91% were seen once. The rearrangement joins TRBV2 to TRBJ1-1; a weak D match, TRBD1 (6 bases). The sequencing sample was made of blood. The clonotype comes from a man aged 50-59 years in good health. CDR3 loop: CASSVEQGYTEAFF. The CDR3 coding sequence is TGTGCCAGCAGTGTGGAACAGGGCTACACTGAAGCTTTCTTT.